This TCR beta chain was obtained from a study of human T cells and chemical hapten exposure. Study-level findings and limits: TCRs above 1 in 1000 frequency stayed constant with DPC sensitization.

CDR1 and CDR2 from the germline V gene are KGHSH and LQKENI. The CDR3 runs 14 residues. V lost 9 bases, J lost 3 bases, and 17 bases lay in between. With respect to this clonotype: What it binds is not known.

One entry per CDR3 protein, called by TCRdb with MiXCR from the RACE reads. The sample yields some 98,000 distinct CDR3 sequences, less than 14% seen once. Time point defined: pre-sensitization, week 0. The treatment here: therapeutic diphenylcyclopropenone sensitization with weekly scalp DPC. This clonotype originated in a woman aged 60-75 years with alopecia areata. Some clones in this sample may be carry-over from other donors' samples. The sequencing here drew on whole blood, taken in connection with sensitization to the hapten diphenylcyclopropenone (DPC). The chain recombines TRBV18 with TRBJ1-1; D is perhaps TRBD1 (6 bases). The DNA for the CDR3 is TGTGCCAGTAAACCCCAGGGGCTTGACACTGAAGCTTTCTTT. The encoded protein is CASKPQGLDTEAFF.